The rows below give T cell receptor beta chains drawn from one sample of a study of shared clonotypes between healthy human individuals. The repertoire was sequenced with immunoSEQ multiplex PCR; TCRdb's copy has only in-frame clones and lacks some. The repertoire holds 1.5 million to 2.5 million clones, with about 95% as singletons. Sequencing was performed on naive CD8+ T cells sorted from blood. Receptors were obtained from a man between 18 and 29 years old in good health. The conserved cysteine and the conserved F or W are not part of the CDR3 here. The size field is filled for only some rows; it gives once, few, many or a size class.

TRBJ2-7,TRBV5-1,.,ASSFSSDEQY
TRBJ2-3,TRBV6-1,.,ASSVTRQGGDTQY
TRBJ1-2,TRBV19,.,ASSRQVPFYGYT
TRBJ1-2,TRBV6-5,once,ASKNGGDGYT
TRBJ1-3,TRBV7-2,.,ALRSGNTIY
TRBJ2-2,TRBV7-9,.,ASSFRGTGFGAGELF
TRBJ2-5,TRBV30,.,AWSVLGGLETQY
TRBJ2-7,TRBV6-6,.,ASSPGVYEQY
TRBJ2-7,TRBV9,.,ASSHNRDSPLYEQY
TRBJ1-2,TRBV7-9,.,ASNPSLAGANYGYT
TRBJ2-7,TRBV28,once,ASRTDDEQY
TRBJ2-7,TRBV6-1,.,ASSEVGGYEQY
TRBJ2-7,TRBV6-5,.,ASSYSGPFYEQY
TRBJ2-7,TRBV10-3,.,AISEPRQGPGSRGEQY
TRBJ1-2,TRBV5-1,.,ASSKRDRAFIT
TRBJ2-7,TRBV27,.,ASSLSGSYEQY
TRBJ2-2,TRBV7-9,.,ASSPLVGTGELF
TRBJ2-5,TRBV15,.,ATSRGQDQETQY
TRBJ1-4,TRBV7-9,.,ASSGPGPDNEKLF
TRBJ1-2,TRBV2,.,ASSEGTGTNYGYT
TRBJ1-1,TRBV9,.,ASSRGGATEAF
TRBJ1-2,TRBV9,.,ASSGLRDGYT
TRBJ1-3,TRBV6-5,.,ASTPTGVGNTIY
TRBJ1-1,TRBV18,once,ASSPGPGPMNTEAF
TRBJ1-4,TRBV2,.,ASSDWPGQPDSEKLF
TRBJ2-7,TRBV6-5,.,ASSGIRDEQY
TRBJ2-1,TRBV27,.,ASSLGLLDEQF
TRBJ1-6,TRBV6-1,.,ASSEAGSGSSQSFYNSPLH
TRBJ2-5,TRBV13,.,ASSSEVDGSPLSETQY
TRBJ2-2,TRBV5-6,.,ASSLGLAGSTGELF
TRBJ2-1,TRBV12-5,.,ASGRGELAGLYNEQF
TRBJ2-3,TRBV6-5,.,ASHSSFTDTQY
TRBJ1-1,TRBV4-1,.,ASSLQTAAF
TRBJ2-1,TRBV5-6,once,ASSSMTGGSYNEQF
TRBJ1-2,TRBV6-5,.,ASSYGEGIVHGYT
TRBJ2-7,TRBV6-5,.,ASSYSGTPGDEQY
TRBJ2-5,TRBV7-9,.,ASSLDLETQY
TRBJ2-5,TRBV4-1,.,ASSQDFGGSETQY
TRBJ2-1,TRBV13,.,ASSQNPTSGGLPSYNEQF
TRBJ2-1,TRBV2,.,ASSGSFHEQF
TRBJ1-6,TRBV6-5,.,ASSYQELSPLH
TRBJ2-7,TRBV9,.,ASSVGGLAGSYEQY
TRBJ2-3,TRBV7-2,.,ASRLAVGTDTQY
TRBJ2-1,TRBV27,.,ASSTGLAAEQF
TRBJ2-7,TRBV5-1,.,ASSLAGGSSYEQY
TRBJ2-1,TRBV6-6,.,ASSWDWGEPYNEQF
TRBJ2-5,TRBV28,.,ASSSGSEETQY
TRBJ2-7,TRBV6-5,.,ASSFRDSFYEQY